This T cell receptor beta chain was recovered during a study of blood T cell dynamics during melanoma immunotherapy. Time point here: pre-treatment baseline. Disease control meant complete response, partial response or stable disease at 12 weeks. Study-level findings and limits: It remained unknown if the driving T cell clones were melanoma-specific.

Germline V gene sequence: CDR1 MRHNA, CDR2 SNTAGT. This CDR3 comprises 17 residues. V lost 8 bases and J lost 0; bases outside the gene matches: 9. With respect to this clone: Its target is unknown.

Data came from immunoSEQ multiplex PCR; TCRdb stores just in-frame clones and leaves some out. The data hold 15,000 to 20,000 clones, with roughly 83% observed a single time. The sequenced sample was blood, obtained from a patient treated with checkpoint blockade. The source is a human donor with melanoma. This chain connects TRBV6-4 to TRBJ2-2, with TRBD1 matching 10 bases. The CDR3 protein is CASSRWGTGANTGELFF. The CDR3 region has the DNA TGTGCCAGCTCCCGGTGGGGGACAGGGGCGAACACCGGGGAGCTGTTTTTT.